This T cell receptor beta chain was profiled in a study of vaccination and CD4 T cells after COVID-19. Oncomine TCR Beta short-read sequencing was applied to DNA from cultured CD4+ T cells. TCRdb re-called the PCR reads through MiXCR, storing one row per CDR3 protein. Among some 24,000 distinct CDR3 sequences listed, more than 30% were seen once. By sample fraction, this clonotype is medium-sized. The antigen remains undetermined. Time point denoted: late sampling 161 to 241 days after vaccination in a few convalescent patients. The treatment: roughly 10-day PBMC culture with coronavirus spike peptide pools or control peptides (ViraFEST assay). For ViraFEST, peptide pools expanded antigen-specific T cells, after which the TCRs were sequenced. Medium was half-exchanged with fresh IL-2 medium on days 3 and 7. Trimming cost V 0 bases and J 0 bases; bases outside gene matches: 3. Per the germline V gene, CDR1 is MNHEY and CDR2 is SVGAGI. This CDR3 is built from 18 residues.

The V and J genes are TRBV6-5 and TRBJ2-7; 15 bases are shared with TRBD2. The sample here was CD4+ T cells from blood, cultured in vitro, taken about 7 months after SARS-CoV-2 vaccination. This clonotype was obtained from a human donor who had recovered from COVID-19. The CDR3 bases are TGTGCCAGCAGTTACTCGACGGGACTAGCGGGAGGCTCCTACGAGCAGTACTTC. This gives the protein CASSYSTGLAGGSYEQYF.